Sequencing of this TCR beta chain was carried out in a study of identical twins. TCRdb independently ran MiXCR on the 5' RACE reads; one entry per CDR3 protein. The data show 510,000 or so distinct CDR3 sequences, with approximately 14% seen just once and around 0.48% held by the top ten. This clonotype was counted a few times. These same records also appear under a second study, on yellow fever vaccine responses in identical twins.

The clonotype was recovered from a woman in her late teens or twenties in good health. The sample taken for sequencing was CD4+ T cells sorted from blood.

Written as DNA, the CDR3 is TGTGCCAGCAGCCACGCAGGGACTAGCGGGGAGACCCAGTACTTC. Translated: CASSHAGTSGETQYF. The V gene is TRBV3-1, the J gene TRBJ2-5; 12 nucleotides agree with TRBD2. Germline values: CDR1 LGHDT, CDR2 YNNKEL (reference sequence). This CDR3 region has 15 residues. V trimming: 3 bases; J trimming: 5 bases; junction bases outside the gene matches: 4.